Shown below are 22 T cell receptor beta chains from a single sample sequenced in a study of shared clonotypes between healthy human individuals. The table came from immunoSEQ multiplex PCR; TCRdb's copy has only in-frame clones and leaves some out. In the table there are approximately 2.4 million clones, approximately 96% of which are singletons. Sequenced input: naive CD4+ T cells sorted from blood. Subset here: CD45RA+ positively selected. Receptor source: a man aged 18 to 35 in good health.

In its sample, this clone was seen once. The chain has TRBV6-6 and TRBJ2-5, with unresolved D. There are 15 residues in the CDR3. The germline V gene has CDR1 MNHNY and CDR2 SVGAGI (reference sequence). V gave up 0 bases and J gave up 3 bases, with 11 bases separating them. The CDR3 nucleotides read TGTGCCAGCAGTTACTCGAAAGAGGCAAAAGAGACCCAGTACTTC. Protein: CASSYSKEAKETQYF.

V usage is TRBV2 and J usage is TRBJ2-2, with 9 positions matching TRBD2. Germline assignment: CDR1 SNHLY and CDR2 FYNNEI. J lost 2 bases, V lost 7 bases, and 5 bases had no gene match. The CDR3 contains 15 residues. CDR3 DNA: TGTGCCAGCAAGGGACTAGCAGGAAACACCGGGGAGCTGTTTTTT. This codes for CASKGLAGNTGELFF.

This sequence joins TRBV20-1 and TRBJ1-2; D not resolved. The V and J ends lost 7 bases and 4 bases respectively, with 10 bases between them. The CDR3 length is 11 residues. Looked up from germline, CDR1 is DFQATT and CDR2 is SNEGSKA (reference sequence). In DNA, the CDR3 is TGCAGTGTTTGGACTCCCTATGGCTACACCTTC. Translation gives CSVWTPYGYTF.

This CDR3 is CASSIVSGGNSEQYF. CDR3 DNA: TGTGCCAGTAGTATAGTTTCGGGAGGGAATTCCGAGCAGTACTTC. The chain employs TRBV19 and TRBJ2-7; 8 nucleotides agree with TRBD2. The CDR3 covers 15 residues. Germline-derived CDR1 and CDR2 are LNHDA and SQIVND (reference sequence). Trimming took 1 base from V and 6 from J; bases not matched to a gene: 8. The full variable domain, in which reference TRBV19 and TRBJ2-7 provide the parts outside the CDR3, is DGGITQSPKYLFRKEGQNVTLSCEQNLNHDAMYWYRQDPGQGLRLIYYSQIVNDFQKGDIAEGYSVSREKKESFPLTVTSAQKNPTAFYLCASSIVSGGNSEQYFGPGTRLTVT.

This clone was found once. J is TRBJ1-1 and V is TRBV28, with D uncertain. The CDR3 spans 14 residues. The germline gives CDR1 MDHEN, CDR2 SYDVKM. V gave up 7 bases and J gave up 1 base, with 13 bases separating them. Here the CDR3 reads CASIPAGRNTEAFF. DNA of the CDR3: TGTGCCAGCATACCTGCGGGGAGGAACACTGAAGCTTTCTTT.

V and J are TRBV6-5 and TRBJ2-1, with TRBD2 matching 9 bases. The CDR3 covers 15 residues. V lost 2 bases to trimming and J lost 9 bases; unmatched junction nucleotides: 8. Germline CDR1 MNHEY, CDR2 SVGAGI. This chain's CDR3 is CASSYLGLAESEQFF. CDR3 sequence (DNA): TGTGCCAGCAGTTACCTGGGACTAGCTGAAAGTGAGCAGTTCTTC.

V is TRBV28 and J is TRBJ2-7, with D possibly being TRBD1 (6 bases). CDR1 is MDHEN, CDR2 SYDVKM, per germline. The CDR3 runs 13 residues. Trimming left V 5 bases short and J 2 bases short, with 10 bases between. The chain's CDR3 is CASSLHRAYEQYF. Written as DNA, the CDR3 is TGTGCCAGCAGTCTCCACAGGGCCTACGAGCAGTACTTC.

J is TRBJ1-3 and V is TRBV5-1, with TRBD1 identical over 9 bases. The CDR3 has 16 amino acids. Germline CDR1 and CDR2: SGHRS and YFSETQ. V gave up 0 bases and J gave up 8 bases; unmatched junction bases: 9. In nucleotides, the CDR3 is TGCGCCAGCAGCTTGGCCGGGACAGGGATAATGGACACCATATATTTT. Amino acids: CASSLAGTGIMDTIYF.

This clone appeared a single time. The J gene is TRBJ2-7, the V gene TRBV29-1, with D unclear. Between the trimmed V and J ends, which lost 7 bases and 0 bases, there was a span of 7 bases. This CDR3 region has 11 residues. CDR1 and CDR2 from the germline V gene are SQVTM and ANQGSEA. The CDR3: CSGANSYEQYF. For the CDR3, the DNA is TGCAGCGGAGCCAACTCCTACGAGCAGTACTTC.

Remarks on this clone: Other DNA sequences in this specimen translate into the identical CDR3. The chain combines TRBV7-2 with TRBJ2-2; maybe TRBD2 (5 bases). The V end was cut by 1 base, the J end by 5 bases, with 11 bases between. The germline CDR1 and CDR2 sequences are SGHTA and FQGNSA. The CDR3 contains 15 residues. The CDR3 region is CASSLGPPGTGELFF. Written as DNA, the CDR3 is TGTGCCAGCAGCTTAGGACCCCCGGGGACCGGGGAGCTGTTTTTT.

This sequence joins TRBV27 and TRBJ2-7; the D is unclear. Germline V CDR1 and CDR2: MNHEY, SMNVEV (reference sequence). The CDR3 extends over 16 amino acids. V shed 0 bases and J shed 2 bases, with 14 bases lying between them. The CDR3 loop is CASSLSLQLAPYEQYF. The CDR3 bases are TGTGCCAGCAGTTTATCTTTGCAGCTTGCTCCCTACGAGCAGTACTTC.

The rearrangement uses TRBV18 and TRBJ1-1; D gene ambiguous. Germline assignment: CDR1 KGHSH and CDR2 LQKENI. V lost 2 bases and J lost 7, with 8 bases in between. The CDR3 has 12 amino acids. The CDR3 here is CASSPGLDEAFF. The CDR3 nucleotides read TGTGCCAGCTCACCAGGACTAGATGAAGCTTTCTTT.

The rearrangement uses TRBV15 and TRBJ1-1; 8 nucleotides align to TRBD1. The CDR3 is 14 residues long. From germline, CDR1 is LNHNV and CDR2 YYDKDF (reference sequence). V was pared by 1 base and J by 5 bases, with 3 bases of the junction left unmatched. For the CDR3, the DNA is TGTGCCACCAGCAGAGTATACAGGGGGACTGAAGCTTTCTTT. This codes for CATSRVYRGTEAFF.

The chain joins TRBV6-5 to TRBJ2-1; D possibly corresponds to TRBD2 (5 bases). The CDR3 has 14 amino acids. Germline CDR1 MNHEY, CDR2 SVGAGI. The germline V and J ends were trimmed by 4 bases and 8 bases, with 15 bases remaining between them. CDR3 protein: CASSSRRLRDEQFF. In DNA, the CDR3 is TGTGCCAGCAGTTCCCGGAGGTTAAGGGATGAGCAGTTCTTC.

With regard to this clone: Other DNA sequences in the same sample also yield this CDR3. The chain couples TRBV5-4 to TRBJ2-5; D not resolved. The V gene's germline CDR1 is SGHNT and CDR2 YYREEE (reference sequence). This CDR3 region has 12 residues. Trimming stripped 0 bases from V and 5 bases from J, with 5 bases between. As DNA, the CDR3 is TGTGCCAGCAGCTTGGCCGCGGAGACCCAGTACTTC. Translated, it gives CASSLAAETQYF.

The chain has TRBV10-2 and TRBJ2-1, with 7 bases that match TRBD1. V shed 6 bases and J 3 bases; nucleotides not matched to a gene: 5. Germline CDR1 WSHSY, CDR2 SAAADI. There are 14 residues in the CDR3. CDR3 DNA: TGCGCCAGCAGGAACAGGGGAAGCTACAATGAGCAGTTCTTC. It translates to CASRNRGSYNEQFF.

About this clone itself: The sample contains more than one DNA sequence encoding this CDR3. The V call is TRBV30, the J call TRBJ2-1, with D maybe TRBD2 (5 bases). CDR1 GTSNPN and CDR2 SVGIG come from the germline V gene (reference sequence). V lost 2 bases and J 4 bases, leaving 6 bases between the germline ends. The CDR3 loop spans 12 amino acids. The CDR3 DNA reads as TGTGCCTGGAGTCCGGGGTACAATGAGCAGTTCTTC. It yields the protein CAWSPGYNEQFF.

This chain links TRBV11-2 with TRBJ2-7; the D call may be TRBD1 or TRBD2 (6 bases each). V was pared by 5 bases and J by 0 bases, with 14 bases between. Looked up from germline, CDR1 is SGHAT and CDR2 is FQNNGV. CDR3 length: 15 residues. The CDR3 protein is CASSQRGTSSYEQYF. The CDR3 coding sequence is TGTGCCAGCAGCCAGAGGGGGACTTCCTCCTACGAGCAGTACTTC. Using reference TRBV11-2 and TRBJ2-7 for the parts outside the CDR3, the full variable domain is EAGVAQSPRYKIIEKRQSVAFWCNPISGHATLYWYQQILGQGPKLLIQFQNNGVVDDSQLPKDRFSAERLKGVDSTLKIQPAKLEDSAVYLCASSQRGTSSYEQYFGPGTRLTVT.

This clone was counted a single time. The CDR3 protein is CASSPGGLRETQYF. CDR3 DNA: TGTGCCAGCAGTCCGGGGGGCCTGCGGGAGACCCAGTACTTC. This chain joins TRBV6-5 and TRBJ2-5; maybe TRBD2 (7 bases). Germline V lookup: CDR1 MNHEY, CDR2 SVGAGI. CDR3 size: 14 residues. With 5 bases removed from V and 5 bases from J, the gap between germline ends came to 15 bases.

The V call is TRBV7-9, the J call TRBJ2-2; TRBD2 matches at 10 bases. The CDR3 is made up of 17 amino acids. V lost 4 bases to trimming and J lost 4 bases; unmatched junction nucleotides: 9. Germline lookup yields CDR1 SEHNR and CDR2 FQNEAQ (reference sequence). The CDR3 nucleotides read TGTGCCAGCAGCTCCTTACTAGCGGGACATATCACCGGGGAGCTGTTTTTT. Amino acids: CASSSLLAGHITGELFF.

This chain uses TRBV11-2 with TRBJ2-7, with no clear D. The CDR3 runs 18 residues. The V and J ends lost 5 bases and 0 bases respectively, with 23 bases between them. Germline assignment: CDR1 SGHAT and CDR2 FQNNGV. The CDR3 spells CASSPGGLGYLSSYEQYF. In DNA, the CDR3 is TGTGCCAGCAGCCCAGGTGGATTGGGCTACCTAAGCTCCTACGAGCAGTACTTC. Together with reference TRBV11-2 and TRBJ2-7, the CDR3 gives the full variable domain: EAGVAQSPRYKIIEKRQSVAFWCNPISGHATLYWYQQILGQGPKLLIQFQNNGVVDDSQLPKDRFSAERLKGVDSTLKIQPAKLEDSAVYLCASSPGGLGYLSSYEQYFGPGTRLTVT.

This rearrangement joins TRBV18 to TRBJ1-4, with D possibly matching TRBD1 (6 bases). The germline V and J ends were trimmed by 1 base and 8 bases, with 14 bases remaining between them. The CDR3 contains 15 residues. In germline, CDR1 is KGHSH, CDR2 LQKENI. DNA of the CDR3: TGTGCCAGCTCACCACTCGGGGGACAAAGCGAAAAACTGTTTTTT. This gives the protein CASSPLGGQSEKLFF.